The clone carrying this T cell receptor (beta chain) was picked up many times. Libraries were prepared by immunoSEQ multiplex PCR; TCRdb keeps only in-frame clonotypes and omits some of them. The sample shows 25,000 to 30,000 clones, none of them appearing just once. The data belong to a study of T cells after posttransplantation cyclophosphamide. Germline V CDR1 and CDR2: MNHEY, SVGEGT. J gave up 3 bases and V 6 bases, and 6 bases lay outside the gene matches. The CDR3 runs to 15 residues. The source of this sequence is a woman aged 55-69 years in good health, CMV-negative, and a related stem cell transplant donor. The rearrangement joins TRBV6-2 or TRBV6-3 to TRBJ2-1, with 9 positions matching TRBD2. Sequenced: PBMCs. CDR3 bases: TGTGCCAGCAGATATAGCGGGGGAAGCTACAATGAGCAGTTCTTC. Residues: CASRYSGGSYNEQFF.